Detailed here is one T cell receptor beta chain. Antigen specificity is unknown. Original data processing: Owing to the provision of junction-only sequences devoid of quality scores by immunoSEQ, filtering differed. This table comes from immunoSEQ multiplex PCR, and its TCRdb copy is limited to in-frame clones, with some not included. That table supplies the V and J calls and clone size; D and trimming were determined from the DNA. The data contain around 2.3 million clones, 90% to 96% of them singletons. This specimen belongs to a study of shared clonotypes between healthy human individuals. Study-wide background: Those who served as donors were a couple of women and a few men between the ages of 18 and 49.

In germline, CDR1 is LGHNT, CDR2 FRNRAP. V dropped 5 bases and J dropped 5 bases, with 21 bases sitting between them. The CDR3 runs 17 residues. Donors, without exception, were Caucasian adults residing in Nashville, Tennessee. Study findings and constraints: At large depth, rarefaction still showed sorted-subset sequencing to be incomplete.

Sample: naive CD4+ T cells sorted from blood. The subset: CD45RA+ positively selected. This rearrangement joins TRBV12-5 to TRBJ2-2, with a tentative D call TRBD2 (7 bases). This clonotype was obtained from a man aged 18 to 30 in good health. As DNA, the CDR3 is TGTGCTAGTGGTCCTTCTGAGTCGGGGGGCTTGACCGGGGAGCTGTTTTTT. Encoded protein: CASGPSESGGLTGELFF.